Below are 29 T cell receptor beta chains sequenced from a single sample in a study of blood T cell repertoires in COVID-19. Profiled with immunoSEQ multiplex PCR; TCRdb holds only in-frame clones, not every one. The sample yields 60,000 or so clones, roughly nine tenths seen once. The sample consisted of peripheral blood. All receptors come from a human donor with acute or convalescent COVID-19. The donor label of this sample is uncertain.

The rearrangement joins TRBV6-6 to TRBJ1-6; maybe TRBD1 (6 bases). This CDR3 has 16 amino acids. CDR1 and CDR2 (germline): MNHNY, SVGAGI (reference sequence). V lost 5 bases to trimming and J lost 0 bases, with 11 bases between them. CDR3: CASSSQGSSYNSPLHF. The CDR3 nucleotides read TGTGCCAGCAGTAGTCAGGGGAGCTCCTATAATTCACCCCTCCACTTT.

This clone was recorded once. DNA of the CDR3: TGTGCCAGTAGTCCTACCACAGGCGCCCCGGGCACTGAAGCTTTCTTT. Translation gives CASSPTTGAPGTEAFF. The rearrangement links TRBV19 to TRBJ1-1; D may be TRBD1 (5 bases). Germline V CDR1 and CDR2: LNHDA, SQIVND (reference sequence). Trimming removed 5 bases from V and 4 bases from J, with 20 bases in between. The CDR3 runs 16 residues.

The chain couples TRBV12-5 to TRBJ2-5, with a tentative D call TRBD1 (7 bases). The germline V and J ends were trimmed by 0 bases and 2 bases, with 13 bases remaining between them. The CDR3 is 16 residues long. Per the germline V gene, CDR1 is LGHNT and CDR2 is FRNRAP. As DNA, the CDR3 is TGTGCTAGTGGTTTGGTAACTAGCAGGGGGCAAGAGACCCAGTACTTC. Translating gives CASGLVTSRGQETQYF.

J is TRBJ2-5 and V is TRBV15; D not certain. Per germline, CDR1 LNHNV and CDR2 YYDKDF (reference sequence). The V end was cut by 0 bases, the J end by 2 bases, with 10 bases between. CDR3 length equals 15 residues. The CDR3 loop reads CATSRDRIQQETQYF. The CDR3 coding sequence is TGTGCCACCAGCAGAGATCGGATACAGCAAGAGACCCAGTACTTC. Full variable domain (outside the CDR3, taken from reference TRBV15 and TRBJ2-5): DAMVIQNPRYQVTQFGKPVTLSCSQTLNHNVMYWYQQKSSQAPKLLFHYYDKDFNNEADTPDNFQSRRPNTSFCFLDIRSPGLGDTAMYLCATSRDRIQQETQYFGPGTRLLVL.

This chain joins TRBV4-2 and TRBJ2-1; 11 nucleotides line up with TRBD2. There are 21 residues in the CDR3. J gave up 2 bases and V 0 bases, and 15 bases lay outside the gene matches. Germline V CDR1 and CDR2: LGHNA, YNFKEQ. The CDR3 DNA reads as TGTGCCAGCAGCCAAGATCATTGGAGTAGCGGGAGGGCCAATACCTACAATGAGCAGTTCTTC. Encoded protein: CASSQDHWSSGRANTYNEQFF.

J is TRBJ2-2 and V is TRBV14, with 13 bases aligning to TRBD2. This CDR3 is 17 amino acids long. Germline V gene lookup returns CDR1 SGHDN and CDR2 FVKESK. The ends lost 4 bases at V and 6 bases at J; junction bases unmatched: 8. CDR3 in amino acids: CASSRDGLAGVAGELFF. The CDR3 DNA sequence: TGTGCCAGCAGCCGAGACGGACTAGCGGGAGTGGCCGGGGAGCTGTTTTTT.

The CDR3: CASSPWTGDYNEQFF. The CDR3 DNA is TGCGCCAGCAGTCCGTGGACAGGCGACTACAATGAGCAGTTCTTC. The chain recombines TRBV10-2 with TRBJ2-1, with 7 bases lining up with TRBD1. CDR3 length: 15 residues. In germline, CDR1 is WSHSY, CDR2 SAAADI. Trimming removed 5 bases from V and 3 bases from J; junction bases left unmatched: 7.

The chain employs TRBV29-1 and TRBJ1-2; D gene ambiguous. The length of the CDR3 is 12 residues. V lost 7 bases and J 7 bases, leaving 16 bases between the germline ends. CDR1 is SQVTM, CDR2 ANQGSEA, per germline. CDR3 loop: CSAETREGGYTF. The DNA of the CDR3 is TGCAGCGCAGAGACCCGTGAGGGTGGCTACACCTTC.

Written as DNA, the CDR3 is TGTGCCACCAGTGATTCAGGGGGGTTCTATGGCTACACCTTC. It specifies CATSDSGGFYGYTF. The chain uses TRBV24-1 and TRBJ1-2; 7 bases align to TRBD1. Germline loops: CDR1 KGHDR, CDR2 SFDVKD. V was pared by 2 bases and J by 4 bases, with 3 bases of the junction left unmatched. This CDR3 has 14 residues.

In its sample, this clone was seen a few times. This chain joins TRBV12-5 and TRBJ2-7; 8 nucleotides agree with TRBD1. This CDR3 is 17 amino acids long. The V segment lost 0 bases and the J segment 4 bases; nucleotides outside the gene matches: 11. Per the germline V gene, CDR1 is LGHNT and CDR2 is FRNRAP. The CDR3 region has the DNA TGTGCTAGTGGTTTGGTCTCGCGACGGACAGGGTGGTACGAGCAGTACTTC. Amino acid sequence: CASGLVSRRTGWYEQYF.

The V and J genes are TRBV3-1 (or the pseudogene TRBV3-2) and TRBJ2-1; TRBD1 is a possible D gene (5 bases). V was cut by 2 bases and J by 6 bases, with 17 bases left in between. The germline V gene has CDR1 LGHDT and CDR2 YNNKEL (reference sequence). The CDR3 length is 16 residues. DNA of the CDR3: TGTGCCAGCAGCCAATCAGGGCAGGGTTGGCGCAATGAGCAGTTCTTC. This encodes CASSQSGQGWRNEQFF.

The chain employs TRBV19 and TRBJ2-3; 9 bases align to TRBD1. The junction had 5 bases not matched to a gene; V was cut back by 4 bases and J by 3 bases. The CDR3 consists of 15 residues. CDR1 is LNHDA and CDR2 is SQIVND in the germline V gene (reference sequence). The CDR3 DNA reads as TGTGCCAGTAGTACCCGGACAGGGGTTACAGATACGCAGTATTTT. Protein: CASSTRTGVTDTQYF.

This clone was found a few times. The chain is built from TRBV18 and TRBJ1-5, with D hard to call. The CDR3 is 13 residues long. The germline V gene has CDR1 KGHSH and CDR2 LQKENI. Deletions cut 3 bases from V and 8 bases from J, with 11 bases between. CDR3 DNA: TGTGCCAGCTCACCGGGCCCAGATGAGCCCCAGCATTTT. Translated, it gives CASSPGPDEPQHF. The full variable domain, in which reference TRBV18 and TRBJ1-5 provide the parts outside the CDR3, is NAGVMQNPRHLVRRRGQEARLRCSPMKGHSHVYWYRQLPEEGLKFMVYLQKENIIDESGMPKERFSAEFPKEGPSILRIQQVVRGDSAAYFCASSPGPDEPQHFGDGTRLSIL.

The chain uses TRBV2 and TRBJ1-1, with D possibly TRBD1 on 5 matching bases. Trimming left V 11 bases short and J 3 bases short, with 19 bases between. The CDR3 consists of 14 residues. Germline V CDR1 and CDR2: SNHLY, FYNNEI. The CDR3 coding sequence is TGTGCCTGCCAGGGCAGAGGCTGGGACACTGAAGCTTTCTTT. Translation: CACQGRGWDTEAFF.

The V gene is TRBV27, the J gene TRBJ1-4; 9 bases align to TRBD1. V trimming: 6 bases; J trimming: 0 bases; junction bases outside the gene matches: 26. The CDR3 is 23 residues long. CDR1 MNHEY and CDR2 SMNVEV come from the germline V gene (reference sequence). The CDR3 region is CASRHKPGYVGQGSSATNEKLFF. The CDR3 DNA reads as TGTGCCAGCAGACATAAGCCGGGCTATGTCGGACAGGGGAGCTCGGCAACTAATGAAAAACTGTTTTTT.

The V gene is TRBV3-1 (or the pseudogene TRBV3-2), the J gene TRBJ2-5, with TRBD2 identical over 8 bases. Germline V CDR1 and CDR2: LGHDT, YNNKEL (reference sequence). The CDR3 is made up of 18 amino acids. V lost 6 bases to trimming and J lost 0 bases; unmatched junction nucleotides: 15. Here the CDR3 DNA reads TGTGCCAGCAGAGGTCTGGGGCTAGCGGGCCGCTACCAAGAGACCCAGTACTTC. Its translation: CASRGLGLAGRYQETQYF.

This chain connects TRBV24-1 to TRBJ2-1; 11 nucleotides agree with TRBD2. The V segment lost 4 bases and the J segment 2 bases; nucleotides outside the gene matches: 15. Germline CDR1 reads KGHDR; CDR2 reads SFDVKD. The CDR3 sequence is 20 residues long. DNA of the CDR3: TGTGCCACCAGTGACACGACTAGCGGGACTACCCCAGGCACCTACAATGAGCAGTTCTTC. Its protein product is CATSDTTSGTTPGTYNEQFF.

The CDR3 region is CAWSNRGSTEAFF. As DNA, the CDR3 is TGTGCCTGGAGTAACAGGGGATCCACTGAAGCTTTCTTT. J is TRBJ1-1 and V is TRBV30; TRBD1 agrees at 7 bases. The CDR3 extends over 13 amino acids. Germline values: CDR1 GTSNPN, CDR2 SVGIG (reference sequence). V shed 2 bases, J shed 4 bases, and the junction held 4 bases outside the gene matches. Looking up the rest from reference TRBV30 and TRBJ1-1 gives the full variable domain: SQTIHQWPATLVQPVGSPLSLECTVEGTSNPNLYWYRQAAGRGLQLLFYSVGIGQISSEVPQNLSASRPQDRQFILSSKKLLLSDSGFYLCAWSNRGSTEAFFGQGTRLTVV.

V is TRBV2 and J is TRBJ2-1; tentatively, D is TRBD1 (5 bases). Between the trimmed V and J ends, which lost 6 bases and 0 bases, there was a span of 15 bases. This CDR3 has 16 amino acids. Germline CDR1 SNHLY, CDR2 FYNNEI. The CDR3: CASRFRRDSSYNEQFF. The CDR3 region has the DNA TGTGCCAGCAGATTCCGCAGGGATAGCTCCTACAATGAGCAGTTCTTC. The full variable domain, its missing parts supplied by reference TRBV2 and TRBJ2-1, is EPEVTQTPSHQVTQMGQEVILRCVPISNHLYFYWYRQILGQKVEFLVSFYNNEISEKSEIFDDQFSVERPDGSNFTLKIRSTKLEDSAMYFCASRFRRDSSYNEQFFGPGTRLTVL.

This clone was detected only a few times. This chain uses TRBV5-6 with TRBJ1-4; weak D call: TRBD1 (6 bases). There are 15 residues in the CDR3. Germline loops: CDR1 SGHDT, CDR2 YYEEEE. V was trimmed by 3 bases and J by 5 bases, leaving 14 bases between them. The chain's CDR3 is CASSSRGLENEKLFF. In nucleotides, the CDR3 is TGTGCCAGCAGCTCCAGGGGCCTAGAGAATGAAAAACTGTTTTTT.

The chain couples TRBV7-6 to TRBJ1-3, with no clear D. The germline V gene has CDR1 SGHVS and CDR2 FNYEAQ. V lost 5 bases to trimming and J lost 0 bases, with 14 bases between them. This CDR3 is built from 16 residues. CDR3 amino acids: CASSPRTVSSGNTIYF. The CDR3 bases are TGTGCCAGCAGCCCTCGTACGGTTAGCTCTGGAAACACCATATATTTT.

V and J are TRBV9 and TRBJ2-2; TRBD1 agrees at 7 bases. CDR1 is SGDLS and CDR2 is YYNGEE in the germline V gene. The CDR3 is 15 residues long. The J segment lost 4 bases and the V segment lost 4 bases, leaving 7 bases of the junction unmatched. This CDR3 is CASSPPTGVTGELFF. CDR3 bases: TGTGCCAGCAGCCCCCCAACAGGGGTCACCGGGGAGCTGTTTTTT.

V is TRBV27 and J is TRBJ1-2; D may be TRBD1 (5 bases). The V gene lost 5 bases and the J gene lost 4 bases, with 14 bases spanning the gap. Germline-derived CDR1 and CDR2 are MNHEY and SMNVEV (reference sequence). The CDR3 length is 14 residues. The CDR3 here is CASSPRDSFYGYTF. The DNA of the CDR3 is TGTGCCAGCAGTCCCCGCGACAGTTTCTATGGCTACACCTTC.

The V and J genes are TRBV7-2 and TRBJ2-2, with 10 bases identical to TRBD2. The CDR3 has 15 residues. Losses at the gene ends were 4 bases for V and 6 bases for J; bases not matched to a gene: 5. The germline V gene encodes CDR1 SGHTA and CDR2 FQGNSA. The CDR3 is CASSWGLATAGELFF. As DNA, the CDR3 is TGTGCCAGCAGCTGGGGACTAGCGACGGCCGGGGAGCTGTTTTTT.

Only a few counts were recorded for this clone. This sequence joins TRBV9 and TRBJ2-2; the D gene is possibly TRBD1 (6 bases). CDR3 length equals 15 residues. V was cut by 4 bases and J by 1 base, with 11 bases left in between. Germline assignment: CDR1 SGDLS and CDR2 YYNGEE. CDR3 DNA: TGTGCCAGCAGCATACGGACAGAGAACACCGGGGAGCTGTTTTTT. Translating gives CASSIRTENTGELFF.

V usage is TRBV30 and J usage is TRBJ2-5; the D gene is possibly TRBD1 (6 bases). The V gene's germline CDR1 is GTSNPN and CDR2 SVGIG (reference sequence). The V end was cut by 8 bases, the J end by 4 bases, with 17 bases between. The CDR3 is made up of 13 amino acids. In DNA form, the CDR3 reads TGTGCCGGCTGGACAGAATCGGGAGAGACCCAGTACTTC. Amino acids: CAGWTESGETQYF.

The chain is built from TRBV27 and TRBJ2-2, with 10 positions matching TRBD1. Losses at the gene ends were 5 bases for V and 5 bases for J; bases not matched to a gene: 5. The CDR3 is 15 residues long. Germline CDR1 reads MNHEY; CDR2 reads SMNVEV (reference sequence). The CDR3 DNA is TGTGCCAGCAGTATCCGGGACAGGGGAACCGGGGAGCTGTTTTTT. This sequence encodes CASSIRDRGTGELFF.

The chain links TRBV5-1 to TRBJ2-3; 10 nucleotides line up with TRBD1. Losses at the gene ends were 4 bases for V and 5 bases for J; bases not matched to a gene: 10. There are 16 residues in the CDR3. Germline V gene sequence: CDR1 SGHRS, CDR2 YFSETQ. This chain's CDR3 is CASSPGGTGDLDTQYF. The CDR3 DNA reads TGCGCCAGCAGCCCGGGCGGGACAGGGGATTTAGATACGCAGTATTTT.

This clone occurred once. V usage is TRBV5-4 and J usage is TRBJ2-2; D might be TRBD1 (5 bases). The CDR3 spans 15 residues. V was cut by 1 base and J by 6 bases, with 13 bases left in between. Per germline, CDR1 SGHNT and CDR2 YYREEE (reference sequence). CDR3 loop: CASSLQRGYPGELFF. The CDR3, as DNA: TGTGCCAGCAGCTTGCAAAGGGGCTATCCCGGGGAGCTGTTTTTT.